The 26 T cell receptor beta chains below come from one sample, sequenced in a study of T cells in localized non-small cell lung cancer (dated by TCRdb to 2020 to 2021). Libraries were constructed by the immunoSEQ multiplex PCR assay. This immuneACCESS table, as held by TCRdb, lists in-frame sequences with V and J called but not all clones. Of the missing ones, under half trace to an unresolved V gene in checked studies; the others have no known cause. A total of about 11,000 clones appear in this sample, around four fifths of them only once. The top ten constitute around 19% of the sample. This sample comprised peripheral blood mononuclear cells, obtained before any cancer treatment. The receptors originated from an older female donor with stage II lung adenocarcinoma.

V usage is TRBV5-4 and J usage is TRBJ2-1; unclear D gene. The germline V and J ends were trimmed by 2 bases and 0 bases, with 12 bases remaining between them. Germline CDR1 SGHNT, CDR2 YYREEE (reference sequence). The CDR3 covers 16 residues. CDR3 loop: CASSLGNRGSYNEQFF. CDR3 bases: TGTGCCAGCAGCTTAGGCAACCGAGGCTCCTACAATGAGCAGTTCTTC.

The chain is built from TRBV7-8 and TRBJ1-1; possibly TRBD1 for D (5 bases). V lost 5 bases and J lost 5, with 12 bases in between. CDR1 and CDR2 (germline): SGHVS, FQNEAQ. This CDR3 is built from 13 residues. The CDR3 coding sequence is TGTGCCAGCAGCCCCTTTTCAGGGACTGAAGCTTTCTTT. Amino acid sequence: CASSPFSGTEAFF.

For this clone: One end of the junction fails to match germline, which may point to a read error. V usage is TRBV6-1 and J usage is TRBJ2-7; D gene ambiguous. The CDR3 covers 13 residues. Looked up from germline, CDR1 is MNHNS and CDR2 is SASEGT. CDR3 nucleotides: TGTGCCAGCAGTGCGGGTTACTCCTCCGAGCAGTACTTC. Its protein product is CASSAGYSSEQYF.

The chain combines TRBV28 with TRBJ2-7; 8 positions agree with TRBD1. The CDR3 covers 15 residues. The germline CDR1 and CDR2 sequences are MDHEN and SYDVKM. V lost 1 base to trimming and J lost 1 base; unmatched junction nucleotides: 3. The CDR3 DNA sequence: TGTGCCAGCAGTTTATCAGGGACAGGATCCTACGAGCAGTACTTC. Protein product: CASSLSGTGSYEQYF. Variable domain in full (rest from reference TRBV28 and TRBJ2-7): DVKVTQSSRYLVKRTGEKVFLECVQDMDHENMFWYRQDPGLGLRLIYFSYDVKMKEKGDIPEGYSVSREKKERFSLILESASTNQTSMYLCASSLSGTGSYEQYFGPGTRLTVT.

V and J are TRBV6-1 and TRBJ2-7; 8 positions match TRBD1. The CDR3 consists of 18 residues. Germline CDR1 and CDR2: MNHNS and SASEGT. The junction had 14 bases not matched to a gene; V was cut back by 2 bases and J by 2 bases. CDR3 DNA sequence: TGTGCCAGCAGTGAATCGATTTCCGGGCAGGGGGCCGCCTACGAGCAGTACTTC. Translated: CASSESISGQGAAYEQYF.

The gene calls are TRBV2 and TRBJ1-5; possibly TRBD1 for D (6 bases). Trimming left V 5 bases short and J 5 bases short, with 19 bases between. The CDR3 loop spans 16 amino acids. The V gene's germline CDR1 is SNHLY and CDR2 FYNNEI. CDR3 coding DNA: TGTGCCAGCAGTCCCCAATGGGGGGCGACCGATCAGCCCCAGCATTTT. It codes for CASSPQWGATDQPQHF.

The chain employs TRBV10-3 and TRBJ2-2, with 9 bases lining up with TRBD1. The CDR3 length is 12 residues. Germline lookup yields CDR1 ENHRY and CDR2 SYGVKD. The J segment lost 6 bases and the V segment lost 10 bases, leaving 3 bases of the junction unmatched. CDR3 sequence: CATRTGAGELFF. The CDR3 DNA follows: TGTGCCACTAGGACAGGGGCCGGGGAGCTGTTTTTT.

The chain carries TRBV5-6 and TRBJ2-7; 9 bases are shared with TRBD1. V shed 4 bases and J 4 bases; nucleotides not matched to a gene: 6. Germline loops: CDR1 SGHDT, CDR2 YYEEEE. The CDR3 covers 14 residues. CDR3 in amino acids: CASSLGQGQYEQYF. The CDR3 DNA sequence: TGTGCCAGCAGCCTTGGACAGGGGCAATACGAGCAGTACTTC. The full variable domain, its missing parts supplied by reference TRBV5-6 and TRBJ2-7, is DAGVTQSPTHLIKTRGQQVTLRCSPKSGHDTVSWYQQALGQGPQFIFQYYEEEERQRGNFPDRFSGHQFPNYSSELNVNALLLGDSALYLCASSLGQGQYEQYFGPGTRLTVT.

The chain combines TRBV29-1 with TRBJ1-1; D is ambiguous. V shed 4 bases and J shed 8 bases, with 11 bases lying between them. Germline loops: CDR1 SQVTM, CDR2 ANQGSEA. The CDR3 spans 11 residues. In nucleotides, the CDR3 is TGCAGCGTTGCGGAGGATGGCGAAGCTTTCTTT. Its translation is CSVAEDGEAFF.

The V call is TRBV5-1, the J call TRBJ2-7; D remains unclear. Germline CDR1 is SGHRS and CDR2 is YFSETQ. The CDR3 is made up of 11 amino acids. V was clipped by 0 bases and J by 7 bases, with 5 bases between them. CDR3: CASSLAGEQYF. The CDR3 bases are TGCGCCAGCAGCTTGGCCGGGGAGCAGTACTTC.

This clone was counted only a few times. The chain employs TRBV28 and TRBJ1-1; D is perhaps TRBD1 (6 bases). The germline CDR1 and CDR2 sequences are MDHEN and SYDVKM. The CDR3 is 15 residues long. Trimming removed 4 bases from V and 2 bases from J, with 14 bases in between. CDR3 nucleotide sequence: TGTGCCAGCAGTTCCCTAGGGGGTGAAAACACTGAAGCTTTCTTT. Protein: CASSSLGGENTEAFF.

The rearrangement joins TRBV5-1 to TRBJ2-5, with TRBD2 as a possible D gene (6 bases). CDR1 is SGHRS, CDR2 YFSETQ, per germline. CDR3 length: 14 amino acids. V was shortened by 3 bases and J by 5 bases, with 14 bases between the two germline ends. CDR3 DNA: TGCGCCAGCAGCTCCACTACGGGAGATGAGACCCAGTACTTC. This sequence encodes CASSSTTGDETQYF. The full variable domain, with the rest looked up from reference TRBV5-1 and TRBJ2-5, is KAGVTQTPRYLIKTRGQQVTLSCSPISGHRSVSWYQQTPGQGLQFLFEYFSETQRNKGNFPGRFSGRQFSNSRSEMNVSTLELGDSALYLCASSSTTGDETQYFGPGTRLLVL.

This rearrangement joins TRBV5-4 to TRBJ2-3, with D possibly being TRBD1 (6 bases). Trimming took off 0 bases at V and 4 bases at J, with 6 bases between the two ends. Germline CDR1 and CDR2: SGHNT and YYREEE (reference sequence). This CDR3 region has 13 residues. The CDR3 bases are TGTGCCAGCAGCTTGGCAGGGGCAGATACGCAGTATTTT. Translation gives CASSLAGADTQYF. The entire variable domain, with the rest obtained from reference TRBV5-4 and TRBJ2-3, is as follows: ETGVTQSPTHLIKTRGQQVTLRCSSQSGHNTVSWYQQALGQGPQFIFQYYREEENGRGNFPPRFSGLQFPNYSSELNVNALELDDSALYLCASSLAGADTQYFGPGTRLTVL.

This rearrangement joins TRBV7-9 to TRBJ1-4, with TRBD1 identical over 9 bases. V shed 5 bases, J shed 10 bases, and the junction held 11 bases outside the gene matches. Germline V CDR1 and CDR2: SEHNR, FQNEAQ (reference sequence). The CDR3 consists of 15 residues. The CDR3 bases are TGTGCCAGCAGCCCACCCGGGACAGGGCCCACAAAACTGTTTTTT. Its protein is CASSPPGTGPTKLFF. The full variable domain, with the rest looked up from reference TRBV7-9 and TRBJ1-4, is DTGVSQNPRHKITKRGQNVTFRCDPISEHNRLYWYRQTLGQGPEFLTYFQNEAQLEKSRLLSDRFSAERPKGSFSTLEIQRTEQGDSAMYLCASSPPGTGPTKLFFGSGTQLSVL.

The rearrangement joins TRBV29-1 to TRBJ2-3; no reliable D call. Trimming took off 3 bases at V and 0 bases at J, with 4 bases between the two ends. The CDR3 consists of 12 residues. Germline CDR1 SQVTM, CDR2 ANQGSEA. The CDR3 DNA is TGCAGCGTTGACGAGAGCACAGATACGCAGTATTTT. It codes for CSVDESTDTQYF.

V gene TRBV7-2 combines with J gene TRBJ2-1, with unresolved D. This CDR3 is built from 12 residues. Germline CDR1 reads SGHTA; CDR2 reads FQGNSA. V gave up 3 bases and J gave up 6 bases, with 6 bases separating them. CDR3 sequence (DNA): TGTGCCAGCAGCTTTCATGGCAATGAGCAGTTCTTC. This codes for CASSFHGNEQFF.

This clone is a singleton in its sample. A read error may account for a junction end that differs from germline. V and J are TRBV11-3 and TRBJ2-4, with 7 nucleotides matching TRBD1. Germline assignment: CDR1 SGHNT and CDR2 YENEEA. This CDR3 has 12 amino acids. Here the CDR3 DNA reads TGTGCCAGCAGCCTAGACAGGGACATTCAGTACTTC. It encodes CASSLDRDIQYF.

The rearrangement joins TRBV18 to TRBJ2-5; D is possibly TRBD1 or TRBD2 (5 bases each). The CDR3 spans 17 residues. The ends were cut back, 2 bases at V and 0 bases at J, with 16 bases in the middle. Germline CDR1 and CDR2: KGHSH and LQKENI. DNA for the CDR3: TGTGCCAGCTCACCAATCGGGGCCGGGCCCCACCAAGAGACCCAGTACTTC. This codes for CASSPIGAGPHQETQYF.

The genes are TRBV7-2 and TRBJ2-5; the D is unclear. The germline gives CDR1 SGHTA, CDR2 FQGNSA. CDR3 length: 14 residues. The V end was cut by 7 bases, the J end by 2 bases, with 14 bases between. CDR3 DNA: TGTGCCAGCAATCGGAACAGTGTACAAGAGACCCAGTACTTC. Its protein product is CASNRNSVQETQYF.

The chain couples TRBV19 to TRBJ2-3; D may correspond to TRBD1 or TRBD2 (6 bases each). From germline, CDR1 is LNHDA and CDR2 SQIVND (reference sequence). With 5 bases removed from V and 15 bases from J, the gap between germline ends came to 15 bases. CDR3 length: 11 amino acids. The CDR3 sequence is CASSGGDISYF. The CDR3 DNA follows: TGTGCCAGTAGTGGAGGGGACATATCATATTTT.

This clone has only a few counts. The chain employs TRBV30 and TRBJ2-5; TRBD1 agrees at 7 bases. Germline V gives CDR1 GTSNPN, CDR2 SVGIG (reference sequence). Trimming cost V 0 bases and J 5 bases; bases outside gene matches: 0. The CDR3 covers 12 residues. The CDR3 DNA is TGTGCCTGGAGTGTGACAGGGGAGACCCAGTACTTC. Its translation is CAWSVTGETQYF. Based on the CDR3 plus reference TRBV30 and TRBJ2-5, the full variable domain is SQTIHQWPATLVQPVGSPLSLECTVEGTSNPNLYWYRQAAGRGLQLLFYSVGIGQISSEVPQNLSASRPQDRQFILSSKKLLLSDSGFYLCAWSVTGETQYFGPGTRLLVL.

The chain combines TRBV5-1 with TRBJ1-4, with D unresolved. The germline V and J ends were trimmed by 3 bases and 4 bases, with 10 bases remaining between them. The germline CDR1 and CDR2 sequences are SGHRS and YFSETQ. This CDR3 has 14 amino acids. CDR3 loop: CASSSLGGNEKLFF. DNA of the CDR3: TGCGCCAGCAGCTCCCTAGGCGGTAATGAAAAACTGTTTTTT. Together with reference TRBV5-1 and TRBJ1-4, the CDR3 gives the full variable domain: KAGVTQTPRYLIKTRGQQVTLSCSPISGHRSVSWYQQTPGQGLQFLFEYFSETQRNKGNFPGRFSGRQFSNSRSEMNVSTLELGDSALYLCASSSLGGNEKLFFGSGTQLSVL.

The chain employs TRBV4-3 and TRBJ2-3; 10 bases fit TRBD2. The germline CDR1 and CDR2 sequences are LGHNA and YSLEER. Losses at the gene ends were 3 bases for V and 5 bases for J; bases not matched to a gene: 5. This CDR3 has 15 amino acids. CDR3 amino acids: CASSQVAGGRDTQYF. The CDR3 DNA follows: TGCGCCAGCAGCCAGGTAGCGGGGGGTCGAGATACGCAGTATTTT.

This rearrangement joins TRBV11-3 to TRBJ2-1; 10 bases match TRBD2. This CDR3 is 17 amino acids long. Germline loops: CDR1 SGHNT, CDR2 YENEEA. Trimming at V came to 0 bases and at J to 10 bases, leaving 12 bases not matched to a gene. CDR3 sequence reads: CASSLEGGLAGAEEQFF. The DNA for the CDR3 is TGTGCCAGCAGCTTAGAGGGAGGGCTAGCGGGAGCGGAGGAGCAGTTCTTC.

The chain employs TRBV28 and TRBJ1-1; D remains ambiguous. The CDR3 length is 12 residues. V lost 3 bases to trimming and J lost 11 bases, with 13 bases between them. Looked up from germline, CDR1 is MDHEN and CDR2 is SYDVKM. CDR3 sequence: CASSFRAGGAFF. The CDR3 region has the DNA TGTGCCAGCAGTTTTAGGGCAGGTGGGGCTTTCTTT.

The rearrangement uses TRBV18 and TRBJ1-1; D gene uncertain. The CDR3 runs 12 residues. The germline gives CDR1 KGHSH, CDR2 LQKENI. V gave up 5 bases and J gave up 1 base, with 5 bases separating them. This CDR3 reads CASSTRNTEAFF. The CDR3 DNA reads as TGTGCCAGCTCAACCCGGAACACTGAAGCTTTCTTT. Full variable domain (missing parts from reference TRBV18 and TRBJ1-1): NAGVMQNPRHLVRRRGQEARLRCSPMKGHSHVYWYRQLPEEGLKFMVYLQKENIIDESGMPKERFSAEFPKEGPSILRIQQVVRGDSAAYFCASSTRNTEAFFGQGTRLTVV.